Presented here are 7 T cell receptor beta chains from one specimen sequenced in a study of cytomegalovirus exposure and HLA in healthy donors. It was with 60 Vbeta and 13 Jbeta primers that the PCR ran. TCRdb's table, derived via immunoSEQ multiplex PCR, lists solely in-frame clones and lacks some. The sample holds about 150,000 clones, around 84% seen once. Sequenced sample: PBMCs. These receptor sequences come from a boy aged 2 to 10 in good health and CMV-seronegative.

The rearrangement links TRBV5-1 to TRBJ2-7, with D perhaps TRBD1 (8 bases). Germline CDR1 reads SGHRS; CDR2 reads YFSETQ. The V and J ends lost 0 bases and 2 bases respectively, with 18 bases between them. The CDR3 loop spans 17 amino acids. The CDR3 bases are TGCGCCAGCAGCTTGGTGGGGGGGGCGGGACAGGCCTACGAGCAGTACTTC. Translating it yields CASSLVGGAGQAYEQYF.

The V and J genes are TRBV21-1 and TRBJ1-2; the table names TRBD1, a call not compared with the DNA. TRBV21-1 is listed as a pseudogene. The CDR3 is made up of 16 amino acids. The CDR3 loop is CASSKVDGQGDYGYTF. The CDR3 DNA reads TGTGCCAGCAGCAAAGTGGACGGACAGGGGGACTATGGCTACACCTTC.

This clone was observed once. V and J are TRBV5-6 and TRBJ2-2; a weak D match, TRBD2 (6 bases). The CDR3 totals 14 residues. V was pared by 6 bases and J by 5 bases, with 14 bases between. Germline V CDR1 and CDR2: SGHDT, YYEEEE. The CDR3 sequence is CASTLEGGTGELFF. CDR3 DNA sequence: TGTGCCAGCACCCTAGAGGGAGGAACCGGGGAGCTGTTTTTT.

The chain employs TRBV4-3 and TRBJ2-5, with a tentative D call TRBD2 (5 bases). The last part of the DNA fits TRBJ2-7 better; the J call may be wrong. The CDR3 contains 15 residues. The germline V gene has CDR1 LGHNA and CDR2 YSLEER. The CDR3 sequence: CASSQEADLPYEQYF. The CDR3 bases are TGCGCCAGCAGCCAAGAGGCGGACTTGCCCTACGAGCAGTACTTC.

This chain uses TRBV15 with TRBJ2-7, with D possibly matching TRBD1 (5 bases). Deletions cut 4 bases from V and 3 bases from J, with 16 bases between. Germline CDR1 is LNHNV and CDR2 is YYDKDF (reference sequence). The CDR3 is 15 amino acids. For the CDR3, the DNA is TGTGCCACCAGCACCCCCTGGGCAGGGCGCTACGAGCAGTACTTC. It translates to CATSTPWAGRYEQYF.

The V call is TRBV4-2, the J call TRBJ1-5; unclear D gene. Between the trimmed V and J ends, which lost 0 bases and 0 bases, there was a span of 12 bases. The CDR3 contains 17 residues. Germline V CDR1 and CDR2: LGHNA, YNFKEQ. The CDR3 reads CASSQDSKDYSNQPQHF. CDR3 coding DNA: TGTGCCAGCAGCCAAGATTCGAAAGACTATAGCAATCAGCCCCAGCATTTT.

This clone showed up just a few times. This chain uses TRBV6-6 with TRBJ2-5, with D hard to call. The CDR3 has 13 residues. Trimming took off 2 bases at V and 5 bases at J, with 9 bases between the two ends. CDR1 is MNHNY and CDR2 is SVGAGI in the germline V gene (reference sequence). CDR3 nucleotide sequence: TGTGCCAGCAGTTACGGCATGTGGGAGACCCAGTACTTC. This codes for CASSYGMWETQYF.